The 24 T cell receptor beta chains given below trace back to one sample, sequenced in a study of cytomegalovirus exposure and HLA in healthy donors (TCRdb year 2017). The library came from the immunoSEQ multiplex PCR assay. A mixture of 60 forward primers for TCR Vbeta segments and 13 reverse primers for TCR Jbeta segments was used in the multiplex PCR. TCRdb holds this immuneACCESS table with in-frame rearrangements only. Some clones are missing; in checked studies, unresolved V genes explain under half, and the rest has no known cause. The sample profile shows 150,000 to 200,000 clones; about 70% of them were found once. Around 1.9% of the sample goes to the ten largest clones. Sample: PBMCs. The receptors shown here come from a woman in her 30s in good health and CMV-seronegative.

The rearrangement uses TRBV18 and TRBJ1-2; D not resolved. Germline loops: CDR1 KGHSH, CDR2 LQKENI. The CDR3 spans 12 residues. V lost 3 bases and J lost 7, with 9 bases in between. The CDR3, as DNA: TGTGCCAGCTCACCCCCCCGGAGTGGCTACACCTTC. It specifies CASSPPRSGYTF. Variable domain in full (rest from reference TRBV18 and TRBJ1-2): NAGVMQNPRHLVRRRGQEARLRCSPMKGHSHVYWYRQLPEEGLKFMVYLQKENIIDESGMPKERFSAEFPKEGPSILRIQQVVRGDSAAYFCASSPPRSGYTFGSGTRLTVV.

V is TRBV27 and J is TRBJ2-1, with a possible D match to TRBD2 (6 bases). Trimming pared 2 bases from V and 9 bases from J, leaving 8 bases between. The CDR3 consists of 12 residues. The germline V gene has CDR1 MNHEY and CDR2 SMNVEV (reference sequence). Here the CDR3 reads CASSLGGSEQFF. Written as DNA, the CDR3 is TGTGCCAGCAGTTTAGGAGGGAGTGAGCAGTTCTTC.

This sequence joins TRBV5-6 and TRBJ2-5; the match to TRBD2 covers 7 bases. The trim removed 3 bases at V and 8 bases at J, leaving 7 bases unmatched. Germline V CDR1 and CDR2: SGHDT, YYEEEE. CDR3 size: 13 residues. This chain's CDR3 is CASSSGTTYTQYF. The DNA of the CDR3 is TGTGCCAGCAGCTCCGGGACTACATACACCCAGTACTTC.

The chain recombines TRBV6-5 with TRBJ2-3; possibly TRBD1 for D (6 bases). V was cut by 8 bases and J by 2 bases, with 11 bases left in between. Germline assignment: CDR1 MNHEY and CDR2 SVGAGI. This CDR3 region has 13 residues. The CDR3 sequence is CASGGGNTDTQYF. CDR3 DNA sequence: TGTGCCAGCGGGGGCGGAAACACAGATACGCAGTATTTT.

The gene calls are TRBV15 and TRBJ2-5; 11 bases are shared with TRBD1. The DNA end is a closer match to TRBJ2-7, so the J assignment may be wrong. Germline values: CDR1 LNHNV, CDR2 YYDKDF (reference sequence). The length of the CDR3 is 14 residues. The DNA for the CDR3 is TGTGCCACCAGCAGGGACAGGGGGCTCTACGAGCAGTACTTC. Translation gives CATSRDRGLYEQYF.

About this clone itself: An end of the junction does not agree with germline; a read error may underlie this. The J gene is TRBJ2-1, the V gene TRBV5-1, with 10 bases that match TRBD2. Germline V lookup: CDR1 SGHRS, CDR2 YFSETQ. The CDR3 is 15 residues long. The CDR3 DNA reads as TGCGCCGGCAGCTTGGGAGCGGGAGGGCGGAATGAGCAGTTCTTC. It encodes CAGSLGAGGRNEQFF. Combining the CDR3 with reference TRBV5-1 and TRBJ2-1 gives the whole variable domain KAGVTQTPRYLIKTRGQQVTLSCSPISGHRSVSWYQQTPGQGLQFLFEYFSETQRNKGNFPGRFSGRQFSNSRSEMNVSTLELGDSALYLCAGSLGAGGRNEQFFGPGTRLTVL.

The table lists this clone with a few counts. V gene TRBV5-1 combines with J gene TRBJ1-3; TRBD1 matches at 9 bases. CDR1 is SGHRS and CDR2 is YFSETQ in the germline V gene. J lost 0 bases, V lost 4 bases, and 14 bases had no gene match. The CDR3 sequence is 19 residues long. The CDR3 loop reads CASSPTLGQGLSSGNTIYF. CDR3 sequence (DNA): TGCGCCAGCAGCCCTACCTTGGGACAGGGCTTATCCTCTGGAAACACCATATATTTT.

The DNA for the CDR3 is TGTGCCAGCAGTTTGACTAGCGGGGCTCGCCAAGAGACCCAGTACTTC. Protein sequence: CASSLTSGARQETQYF. The V gene is TRBV7-3, the J gene TRBJ2-5, with 11 bases that match TRBD2. With 6 bases clipped from V and 1 base from J, the junction kept 7 bases outside the gene matches. Germline CDR1 is SGHTA and CDR2 is FQGTGA. This CDR3 has 16 residues.

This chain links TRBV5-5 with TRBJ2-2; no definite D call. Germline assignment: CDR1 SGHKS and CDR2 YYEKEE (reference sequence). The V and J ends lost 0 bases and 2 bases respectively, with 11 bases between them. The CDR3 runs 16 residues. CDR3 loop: CASSLDMAVNTGELFF. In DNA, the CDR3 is TGTGCCAGCAGCTTGGATATGGCAGTAAACACCGGGGAGCTGTTTTTT.

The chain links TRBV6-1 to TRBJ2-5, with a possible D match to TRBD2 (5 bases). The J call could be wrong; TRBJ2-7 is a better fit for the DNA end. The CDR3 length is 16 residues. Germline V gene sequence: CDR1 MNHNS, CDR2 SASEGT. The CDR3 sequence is CASSEPPGLSSYEQYF. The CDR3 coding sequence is TGTGCCAGCAGTGAACCCCCCGGACTGTCATCCTACGAGCAGTACTTC.

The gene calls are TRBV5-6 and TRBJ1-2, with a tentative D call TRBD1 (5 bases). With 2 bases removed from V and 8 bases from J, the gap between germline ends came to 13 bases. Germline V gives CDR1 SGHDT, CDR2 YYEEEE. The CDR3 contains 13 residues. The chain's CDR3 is CASSLSGLQGYTF. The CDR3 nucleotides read TGTGCCAGCAGCTTATCAGGGTTGCAAGGCTACACCTTC.

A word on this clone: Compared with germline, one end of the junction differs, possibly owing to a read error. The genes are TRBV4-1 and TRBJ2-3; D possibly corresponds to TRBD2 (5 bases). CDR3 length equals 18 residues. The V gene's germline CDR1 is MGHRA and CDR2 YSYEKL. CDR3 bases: TGCACCAGCAGCCATCAATCCGGACTTTTTCCAAGCACAGATACGCAGTATTTT. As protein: CTSSHQSGLFPSTDTQYF.

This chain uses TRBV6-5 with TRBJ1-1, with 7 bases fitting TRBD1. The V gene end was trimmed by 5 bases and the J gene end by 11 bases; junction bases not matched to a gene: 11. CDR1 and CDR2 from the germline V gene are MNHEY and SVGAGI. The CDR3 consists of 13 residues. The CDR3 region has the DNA TGTGCCAGCAGTCTTCGACAGGGCACGAATGCTTTCTTT. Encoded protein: CASSLRQGTNAFF.

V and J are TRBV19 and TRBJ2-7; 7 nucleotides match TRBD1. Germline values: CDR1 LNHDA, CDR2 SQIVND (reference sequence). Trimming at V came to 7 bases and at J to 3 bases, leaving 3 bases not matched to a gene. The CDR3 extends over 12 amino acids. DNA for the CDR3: TGTGCCAGTAAGGGGGCGAACTACGAGCAGTACTTC. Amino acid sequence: CASKGANYEQYF.

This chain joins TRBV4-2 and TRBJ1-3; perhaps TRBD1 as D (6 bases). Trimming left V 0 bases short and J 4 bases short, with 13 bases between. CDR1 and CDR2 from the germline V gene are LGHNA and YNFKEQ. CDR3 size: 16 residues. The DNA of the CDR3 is TGTGCCAGCAGCCAAGATCGACAGGTCCTCGGAAACACCATATATTTT. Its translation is CASSQDRQVLGNTIYF.

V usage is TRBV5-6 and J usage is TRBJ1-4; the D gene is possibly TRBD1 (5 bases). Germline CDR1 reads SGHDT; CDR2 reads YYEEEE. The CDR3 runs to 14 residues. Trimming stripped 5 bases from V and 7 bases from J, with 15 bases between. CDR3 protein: CASSIAGHGEKLFF. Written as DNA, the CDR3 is TGTGCCAGCAGTATCGCAGGGCACGGTGAAAAACTGTTTTTT.

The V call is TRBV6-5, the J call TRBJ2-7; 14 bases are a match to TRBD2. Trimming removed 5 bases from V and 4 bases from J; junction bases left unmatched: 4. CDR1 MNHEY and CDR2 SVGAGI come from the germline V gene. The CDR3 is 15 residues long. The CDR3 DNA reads TGTGCCAGCAGTACCCGACTAGCGGGGGGGTACGAGCAGTACTTC. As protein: CASSTRLAGGYEQYF.

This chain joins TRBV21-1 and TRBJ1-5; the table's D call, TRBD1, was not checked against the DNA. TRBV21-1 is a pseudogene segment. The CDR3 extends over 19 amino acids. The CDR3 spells CASSALRQGPMESNQPQHF. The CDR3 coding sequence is TGTGCCAGCAGCGCCCTCAGACAGGGGCCGATGGAAAGCAATCAGCCCCAGCATTTT.

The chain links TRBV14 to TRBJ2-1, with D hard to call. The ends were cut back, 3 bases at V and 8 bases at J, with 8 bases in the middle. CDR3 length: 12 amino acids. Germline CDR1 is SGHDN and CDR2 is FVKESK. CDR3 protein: CASSHSRYEQFF. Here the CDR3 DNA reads TGTGCCAGCAGCCATAGTCGGTATGAGCAGTTCTTC.

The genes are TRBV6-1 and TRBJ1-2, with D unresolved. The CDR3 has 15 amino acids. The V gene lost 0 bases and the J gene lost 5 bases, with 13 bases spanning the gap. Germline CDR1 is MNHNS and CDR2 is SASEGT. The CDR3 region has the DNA TGTGCCAGCAGTGAAGCGCTCATCGAAGCGTATGGCTACACCTTC. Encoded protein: CASSEALIEAYGYTF.

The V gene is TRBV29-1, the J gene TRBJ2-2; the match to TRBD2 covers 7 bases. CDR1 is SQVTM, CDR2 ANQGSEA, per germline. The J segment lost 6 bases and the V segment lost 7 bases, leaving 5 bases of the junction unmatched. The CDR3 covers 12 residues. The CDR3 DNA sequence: TGCAGCGGGACTAGAGGTTCCGGGGAGCTGTTTTTT. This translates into CSGTRGSGELFF.

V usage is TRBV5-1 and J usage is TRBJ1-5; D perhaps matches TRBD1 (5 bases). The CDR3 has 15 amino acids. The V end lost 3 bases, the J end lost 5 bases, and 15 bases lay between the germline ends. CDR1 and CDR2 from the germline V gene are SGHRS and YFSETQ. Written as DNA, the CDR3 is TGCGCCAGCAGCTCGGGAGGGGCAGCGGATCAGCCCCAGCATTTT. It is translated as CASSSGGAADQPQHF.

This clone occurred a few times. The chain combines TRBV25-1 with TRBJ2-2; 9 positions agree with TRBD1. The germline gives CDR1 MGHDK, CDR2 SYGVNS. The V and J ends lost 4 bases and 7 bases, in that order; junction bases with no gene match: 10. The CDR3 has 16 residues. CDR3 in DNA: TGTGCCAGCAGTGGGCCACAGGGGGCAAGTGGCGGGGAGCTGTTTTTT. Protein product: CASSGPQGASGGELFF.

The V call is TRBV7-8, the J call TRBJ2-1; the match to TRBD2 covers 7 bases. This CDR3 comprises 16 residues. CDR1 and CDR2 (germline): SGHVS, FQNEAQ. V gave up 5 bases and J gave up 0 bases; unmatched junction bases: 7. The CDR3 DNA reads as TGTGCCAGCAGCCTCCGCCTAGCGGACTCCTACAATGAGCAGTTCTTC. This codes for CASSLRLADSYNEQFF.